Listed here is a single T cell receptor (beta chain). The CDR3 loop spans 13 amino acids. V lost 3 bases and J 1 base, leaving 6 bases between the germline ends. The record originates from a study of patients and donors after allogeneic stem cell transplantation. Each CDR3 protein is one row after TCRdb ran MiXCR on the RT-PCR reads. The data contain about 200,000 distinct CDR3 sequences, 41% of them seen just once; the ten biggest clones take up about 30%. The sequence came from a human donor who was either an allogeneic HSCT recipient or a stem cell or donor lymphocyte infusion donor (not recorded which). It is not recorded whose cells these are; they may come from a transplant donor. The sample was blood, either unsorted or a sorted T cell fraction (not recorded which). V usage is TRBV12-3 or TRBV12-4 and J usage is TRBJ1-2; D uncertain. Written as DNA, the CDR3 is TGTGCCAGCAGTTTGACTGATAACTATGGCTACACCTTC. This sequence encodes CASSLTDNYGYTF.